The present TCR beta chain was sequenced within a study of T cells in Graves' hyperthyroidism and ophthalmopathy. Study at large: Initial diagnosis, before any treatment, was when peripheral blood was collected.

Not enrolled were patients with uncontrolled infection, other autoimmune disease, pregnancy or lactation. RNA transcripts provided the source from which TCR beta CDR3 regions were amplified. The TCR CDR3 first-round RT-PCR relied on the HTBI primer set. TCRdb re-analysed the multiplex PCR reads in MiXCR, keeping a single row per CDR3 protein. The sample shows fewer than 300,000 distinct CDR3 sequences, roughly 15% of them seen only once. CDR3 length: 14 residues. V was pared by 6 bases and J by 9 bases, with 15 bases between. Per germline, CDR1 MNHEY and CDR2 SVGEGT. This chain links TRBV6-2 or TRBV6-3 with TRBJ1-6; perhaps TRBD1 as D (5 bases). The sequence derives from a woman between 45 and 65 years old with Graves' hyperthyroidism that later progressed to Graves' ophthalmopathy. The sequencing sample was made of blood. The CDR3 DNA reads TGTGCCAGCAGGACAGAAATGAGGGGTTCACCCCTCCACTTT. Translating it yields CASRTEMRGSPLHF.